The rows below give T cell receptor beta chains drawn from one sample of a study of CDR3 diversity in severe acne. MiXCR was run by TCRdb on the PCR reads, yielding one entry per CDR3 protein. The sample shows around 100,000 distinct CDR3 sequences, roughly half of them seen only once. Material for sequencing was blood. All receptors derive from a male donor with acne. The CDR3 runs from the conserved cysteine through the conserved F or W. A D gene is named only where the DNA matches it firmly. Not every row has a clone size; where given, it reads once, few, many or a size class.

J gene	clone size	D gene	V gene	CDR3 protein	CDR3 DNA
TRBJ2-7	few	TRBD2	TRBV29-1	CSVTSGSSSYEQYF	TGCAGCGTTACTAGCGGGAGTAGCTCCTACGAGCAGTACTTC
TRBJ1-6	NA	NA	TRBV12-3/TRBV12-4	CASSLPGHKGPLHF	TGTGCCAGCAGTTTGCCGGGACACAAAGGGCCCCTCCACTTT
TRBJ2-2	once	TRBD2	TRBV15	CATSIGLAGDEAGELFF	TGTGCCACCAGCATTGGACTAGCGGGAGATGAGGCCGGGGAGCTGTTTTTT
TRBJ1-4	many	NA	TRBV9	CASSVEGRTNEKLFF	TGTGCCAGCAGCGTAGAGGGGCGGACTAATGAAAAACTGTTTTTT
TRBJ2-5	NA	NA	TRBV29-1	CSVTDSQETQYF	TGCAGCGTTACAGACAGCCAAGAGACCCAGTACTTC
TRBJ2-2	many	NA	TRBV9	CASSRKSNTGELFF	TGTGCCAGCAGCCGAAAAAGTAACACCGGGGAGCTGTTTTTT
TRBJ1-3	NA	TRBD1	TRBV5-1	CASSLDLRTGSVVGNTIYF	TGCGCCAGCAGCTTAGATTTGCGGACAGGGTCGGTTGTCGGAAACACCATATATTTT
TRBJ2-2	NA	TRBD2	TRBV2	CASSDSGELLF	TGTGCCAGCAGTGATAGCGGGGAGCTGCTTTTT
TRBJ2-5	few	NA	TRBV27	CASSFAGETQYF	TGTGCCAGCAGTTTTGCCGGTGAGACCCAGTACTTC
TRBJ1-2	many	NA	TRBV11-2	CASSLDSREYGYTF	TGTGCCAGCAGCTTAGATTCCAGGGAGTATGGCTACACCTTC
TRBJ1-5	NA	NA	TRBV15	CTTSRDLGNRDQPQHF	TGTACCACCAGCAGAGATCTAGGTAATCGGGATCAGCCCCAGCATTTT
TRBJ1-2	NA	NA	TRBV9	CASRPDGLAYGYTF	TGTGCCAGCAGACCGGACGGACTCGCCTATGGCTACACCTTC
TRBJ2-1	few	TRBD2	TRBV20-1	CSARDVTSGRVNEQFF	TGCAGTGCTAGAGATGTAACTAGCGGGAGGGTAAATGAGCAGTTCTTC
TRBJ2-2	NA	NA	TRBV7-9	CARDPGTPNTGELFF	TGTGCCAGAGACCCCGGGACACCGAACACCGGGGAGCTGTTTTTT
TRBJ2-5	NA	TRBD1	TRBV29-1	CSVDSGQDQETQYF	TGCAGCGTTGATTCGGGACAGGATCAAGAGACCCAGTACTTC
TRBJ2-2	many	TRBD2	TRBV10-3	CATTSVNTGELFF	TGTGCCACGACTAGCGTGAACACCGGGGAGCTGTTTTTT